The 9 T cell receptor beta chains in this list originate from one sample, sequenced in a study of blood T cells in healthy people across ages. With a J-beta primer mix and a sample-barcoded 5' primer, a second PCR ran about 6 to 11 cycles. TCRdb analysed the 5' RACE reads with MiXCR anew, one entry per CDR3 protein. The sample includes about 900,000 distinct CDR3 sequences, roughly 43% seen only once; the top ten take about an eighth. Source material: blood. The source of these receptors is a man aged 30 to 45 in good health.

This clonotype showed up just a few times. This sequence joins TRBV7-3 and TRBJ1-6; maybe TRBD1 (6 bases). V shed 2 bases and J shed 0 bases, with 11 bases lying between them. Per the germline V gene, CDR1 is SGHTA and CDR2 is FQGTGA. This CDR3 has 17 residues. The CDR3 loop reads CASSLQGPSSYNSPLHF. CDR3 DNA sequence: TGTGCCAGCAGCTTACAGGGGCCTAGCTCCTATAATTCACCCCTCCACTTT.

The chain couples TRBV20-1 to TRBJ1-1; unclear D gene. This CDR3 has 13 residues. CDR1 DFQATT and CDR2 SNEGSKA come from the germline V gene (reference sequence). V lost 6 bases to trimming and J lost 6 bases, with 17 bases between them. CDR3 amino acids: CSALSGSDAEAFF. The DNA for the CDR3 is TGCAGTGCGCTCTCTGGGTCCGACGCTGAAGCTTTCTTT.

The genes are TRBV7-9 and TRBJ2-5, with a possible D match to TRBD1 (6 bases). V lost 5 bases, J lost 7 bases, and 20 bases lay in between. The germline V gene has CDR1 SEHNR and CDR2 FQNEAQ (reference sequence). The CDR3 spans 15 residues. In DNA, the CDR3 is TGTGCCAGCAGCCCCCGGGACACCCCGCGGGCGACCCAGTACTTC. Its translation: CASSPRDTPRATQYF.

As for this clonotype: A read error may explain this, as a much larger clone is one base away. The CDR3 protein is CASSVTGAHEQYF. The DNA of the CDR3 is TGTGCCAGCAGTGTAACAGGGGCCCACGAGCAGTACTTC. The J gene is TRBJ2-5, the V gene TRBV28; TRBD1 aligns across 7 bases. The J call may be faulty, since TRBJ2-7 better matches the DNA end. This CDR3 has 13 amino acids. Germline CDR1 reads MDHEN; CDR2 reads SYDVKM.

The J gene is TRBJ2-1, the V gene TRBV20-1; 11 nucleotides match TRBD2. Germline CDR1 and CDR2: DFQATT and SNEGSKA (reference sequence). The junction had 8 bases not matched to a gene; V was cut back by 4 bases and J by 6 bases. The CDR3 is 15 amino acids. The CDR3 loop reads CSANPSGGLGNEQFF. The DNA of the CDR3 is TGCAGTGCTAACCCTAGCGGGGGGTTGGGCAATGAGCAGTTCTTC.

The rearrangement uses TRBV10-3 and TRBJ2-5, with D hard to call. This CDR3 comprises 14 residues. Germline V gene lookup returns CDR1 ENHRY and CDR2 SYGVKD. V was shortened by 3 bases and J by 0 bases, with 8 bases between the two germline ends. The CDR3 loop reads CAISDVADQETQYF. CDR3 nucleotides: TGTGCCATCAGTGACGTGGCAGACCAAGAGACCCAGTACTTC.

The rearrangement uses TRBV5-1 and TRBJ1-6; 7 nucleotides align to TRBD1. Germline V gene sequence: CDR1 SGHRS, CDR2 YFSETQ. This CDR3 contains 15 residues. The ends lost 2 bases at V and 5 bases at J; junction bases unmatched: 4. The CDR3 nucleotides read TGCGCCAGCAGCTTCGGTGGGACAGATAATTCACCCCTCCACTTT. This encodes CASSFGGTDNSPLHF.

This chain links TRBV12-3 or TRBV12-4 with TRBJ2-5; D possibly uses TRBD1 or TRBD2 (5 bases each). The end of the DNA fits TRBJ2-1 better, so the J call may be wrong. The CDR3 runs 14 residues. Here the CDR3 DNA reads TGTGCCAGCAGTTTGGACAACCCGAGGGAGACCCAGTTCTTC. The encoded protein is CASSLDNPRETQFF.

The rearrangement joins TRBV5-5 to TRBJ2-2; TRBD1 matches 8 bases. J lost 4 bases, V lost 5 bases, and 7 bases had no gene match. The CDR3 is made up of 15 amino acids. The V gene's germline CDR1 is SGHKS and CDR2 YYEKEE (reference sequence). The CDR3 spells CASRIGQGSTGELFF. The DNA for the CDR3 is TGTGCCAGCAGAATAGGACAGGGTAGCACCGGGGAGCTGTTTTTT.